Below are 25 T cell receptor beta chains sequenced from a single sample in a study of B cell selection in AIRE deficiency. The repertoire was sequenced with immunoSEQ multiplex PCR; TCRdb's copy has only in-frame clones and lacks some. The sample lists around 23,000 clones; around 95% were seen once. The sorted conventional CD4 T cells were gated as CD4+CD127+. Sequencing used CD4+CD127+ conventional T cells sorted from PBMCs. These receptor sequences come from a human donor in good health.

The V and J genes are TRBV29-1 and TRBJ2-5, with 11 bases identical to TRBD1. Looked up from germline, CDR1 is SQVTM and CDR2 is ANQGSEA. This CDR3 region has 12 residues. V gave up 7 bases and J gave up 4 bases; unmatched junction bases: 2. The CDR3 coding sequence is TGCAGCGCCGGGACAGGGGGAGAGACCCAGTACTTC. Translating it yields CSAGTGGETQYF.

The CDR3 DNA reads as TGTGCCAGCAGTTCCACCCTTGACAGGGCCTACGAGCAGTACTTC. Residues: CASSSTLDRAYEQYF. This chain links TRBV6-5 with TRBJ2-7; the match to TRBD1 covers 7 bases. Germline trimming cut 4 bases from V and 2 bases from J; bases unmatched to any gene: 8. The CDR3 covers 15 residues. The germline CDR1 and CDR2 sequences are MNHEY and SVGAGI.

This clone was counted a few times. The chain recombines TRBV7-9 with TRBJ2-2, with 8 bases matching TRBD1. Germline V gene lookup returns CDR1 SEHNR and CDR2 FQNEAQ (reference sequence). This CDR3 has 17 residues. Unmatched junction bases numbered 9, after V lost 5 bases and J lost 1 base. DNA of the CDR3: TGTGCCAGCAGCAGTCCGGGACAGGATAAGAACACCGGGGAGCTGTTTTTT. Its protein is CASSSPGQDKNTGELFF.

The V and J genes are TRBV12-5 and TRBJ2-7; D is ambiguous. Germline V gene lookup returns CDR1 LGHNT and CDR2 FRNRAP. Trimming shortened V by 2 bases and J by 2 bases, and 4 bases separated the two germline ends. The CDR3 spans 12 residues. The CDR3 reads CASGLYTYEQYF. The CDR3 coding sequence is TGTGCTAGTGGTTTGTACACCTACGAGCAGTACTTC.

This rearrangement joins TRBV6-6 to TRBJ2-7, with D unresolved. CDR3 length: 15 amino acids. V was cut by 6 bases and J by 0 bases, with 15 bases left in between. Germline V CDR1 and CDR2: MNHNY, SVGAGI (reference sequence). The DNA of the CDR3 is TGTGCCAGCAGACCCGACTGGTCATCCTCCTACGAGCAGTACTTC. Protein product: CASRPDWSSSYEQYF.

V usage is TRBV5-4 and J usage is TRBJ2-6; the D is unclear. V lost 0 bases and J lost 0, with 7 bases in between. Germline values: CDR1 SGHNT, CDR2 YYREEE (reference sequence). CDR3 length equals 16 residues. CDR3 nucleotides: TGTGCCAGCAGCTTGGTAGTGTCCTCTGGGGCCAACGTCCTGACTTTC. Translating gives CASSLVVSSGANVLTF.

V and J are TRBV11-2 and TRBJ2-2; D not resolved. Trimming took off 5 bases at V and 4 bases at J, with 14 bases between the two ends. The CDR3 covers 15 residues. Germline loops: CDR1 SGHAT, CDR2 FQNNGV. In DNA form, the CDR3 reads TGTGCCAGCAGCCCGGCCCAAGGGCGCACCGGGGAGCTGTTTTTT. Its protein product is CASSPAQGRTGELFF.

The V call is TRBV19, the J call TRBJ2-2; TRBD2 might be the D (6 bases). V lost 5 bases to trimming and J lost 2 bases, with 9 bases between them. The CDR3 contains 14 residues. CDR1 and CDR2 from the germline V gene are LNHDA and SQIVND (reference sequence). This chain's CDR3 is CASSWRGNTGELFF. CDR3 sequence (DNA): TGTGCCAGTAGTTGGCGGGGCAACACCGGGGAGCTGTTTTTT.

This rearrangement joins TRBV5-1 to TRBJ1-2, with TRBD1 as a possible D gene (6 bases). CDR3 length: 14 amino acids. Germline CDR1 and CDR2: SGHRS and YFSETQ. With 3 bases removed from V and 4 bases from J, the gap between germline ends came to 13 bases. The DNA for the CDR3 is TGCGCCAGCAGCTACAGGGCGGGGACCTATGGCTACACCTTC. Its protein product is CASSYRAGTYGYTF.

The V call is TRBV27, the J call TRBJ2-7; D unclear. Trimming removed 0 bases from V and 0 bases from J, with 9 bases in between. This CDR3 is built from 15 residues. Germline-derived CDR1 and CDR2 are MNHEY and SMNVEV (reference sequence). The CDR3 sequence is CASSLSPRSSYEQYF. The DNA of the CDR3 is TGTGCCAGCAGTTTATCGCCCAGGAGCTCCTACGAGCAGTACTTC.

The CDR3 DNA reads TGTGCCAGCAGCTTGGGACTAGCGGAAAATGAGCAGTTCTTC. Translation: CASSLGLAENEQFF. The chain links TRBV11-3 to TRBJ2-1; 11 positions agree with TRBD2. The CDR3 spans 14 residues. V trimming: 3 bases; J trimming: 7 bases; junction bases outside the gene matches: 2. CDR1 SGHNT and CDR2 YENEEA come from the germline V gene.

The J gene is TRBJ1-2, the V gene TRBV4-1; D unclear. Germline CDR1 MGHRA, CDR2 YSYEKL. CDR3 length: 12 residues. The ends were cut back, 5 bases at V and 2 bases at J, with 6 bases in the middle. This chain's CDR3 is CASSFRNYGYTF. The CDR3 DNA is TGCGCCAGCAGCTTCAGGAACTATGGCTACACCTTC.

This rearrangement joins TRBV30 to TRBJ2-3; D gene uncertain. Trimming took 0 bases from V and 4 from J, leaving 2 bases between them. The germline V gene encodes CDR1 GTSNPN and CDR2 SVGIG (reference sequence). This CDR3 is built from 11 residues. The CDR3 region has the DNA TGTGCCTGGAGTGTGCCAGATACGCAGTATTTT. Translation gives CAWSVPDTQYF.

The rearrangement joins TRBV19 to TRBJ1-5, with 11 bases matching TRBD1. CDR3 size: 16 residues. The junction had 6 bases not matched to a gene; V was cut back by 4 bases and J by 4 bases. CDR1 is LNHDA, CDR2 SQIVND, per germline (reference sequence). The DNA for the CDR3 is TGTGCCAGTAGTAGGACAGGGGGCTCACTTAATCAGCCCCAGCATTTT. Translation: CASSRTGGSLNQPQHF.

This rearrangement joins TRBV10-2 to TRBJ2-1; perhaps D is TRBD1 or TRBD2 (5 bases each). Trimming cost V 3 bases and J 0 bases, with 12 bases left between them. This CDR3 is built from 16 residues. CDR1 and CDR2 (germline): WSHSY, SAAADI. The CDR3 DNA is TGCGCCAGCAGTGACCCCGGGGCCAGCTCCTACAATGAGCAGTTCTTC. The encoded protein is CASSDPGASSYNEQFF.

The V call is TRBV5-4, the J call TRBJ2-7; possibly TRBD2 for D (6 bases). This CDR3 has 14 residues. The V gene lost 3 bases and the J gene lost 7 bases, with 17 bases spanning the gap. Germline CDR1 is SGHNT and CDR2 is YYREEE (reference sequence). The CDR3 nucleotides read TGTGCCAGCAGCTCAACGGGAGCTTGGGGTGAGCAGTACTTC. Its protein product is CASSSTGAWGEQYF.

The chain recombines TRBV29-1 with TRBJ2-5, with D tentatively TRBD1 (5 bases). The V end was cut by 4 bases, the J end by 4 bases, with 13 bases between. From germline, CDR1 is SQVTM and CDR2 ANQGSEA. This CDR3 is 13 amino acids long. Here the CDR3 DNA reads TGCAGCGTTGCCGGGCTAGGGGCAGAGACCCAGTACTTC. Amino acid sequence: CSVAGLGAETQYF. The entire variable domain, with the rest obtained from reference TRBV29-1 and TRBJ2-5, is as follows: SAVISQKPSRDICQRGTSLTIQCQVDSQVTMMFWYRQQPGQSLTLIATANQGSEATYESGFVIDKFPISRPNLTFSTLTVSNMSPEDSSIYLCSVAGLGAETQYFGPGTRLLVL.

The V and J genes are TRBV28 and TRBJ1-5; D not resolved. The V and J ends lost 4 bases and 1 base respectively, with 5 bases between them. Germline values: CDR1 MDHEN, CDR2 SYDVKM. This CDR3 is built from 13 residues. This CDR3 reads CASSSGSNQPQHF. The CDR3 DNA sequence: TGTGCCAGCAGTTCCGGGAGCAATCAGCCCCAGCATTTT.

The V gene is TRBV10-3, the J gene TRBJ2-3, with D possibly TRBD2 on 7 matching bases. V was cut by 10 bases and J by 4 bases, with 18 bases left in between. This CDR3 has 14 residues. Germline loops: CDR1 ENHRY, CDR2 SYGVKD. The CDR3: CASREGGAPDTQYF. The CDR3, as DNA: TGTGCCAGCCGAGAAGGGGGGGCCCCAGATACGCAGTATTTT.

CDR3 in DNA: TGTGCCAGCAGCCCCAGGGGACGGGATCAGCCCCAGCATTTT. Translated, it gives CASSPRGRDQPQHF. J is TRBJ1-5 and V is TRBV7-2, with a possible D match to TRBD1 (6 bases). V was pared by 5 bases and J by 5 bases, with 13 bases between. The germline CDR1 and CDR2 sequences are SGHTA and FQGNSA. CDR3 length: 14 residues. Combining the CDR3 with reference TRBV7-2 and TRBJ1-5 gives the whole variable domain GAGVSQSPSNKVTEKGKDVELRCDPISGHTALYWYRQSLGQGLEFLIYFQGNSAPDKSGLPSDRFSAERTGGSVSTLTIQRTQQEDSAVYLCASSPRGRDQPQHFGDGTRLSIL.

The CDR3 region is CASGSGGGSPYNEQFF. In DNA form, the CDR3 reads TGTGCCAGCGGCTCGGGGGGCGGGAGCCCCTACAATGAGCAGTTCTTC. The chain has TRBV27 and TRBJ2-1, with TRBD2 as a possible D gene (7 bases). Germline-derived CDR1 and CDR2 are MNHEY and SMNVEV (reference sequence). Between the trimmed V and J ends, which lost 8 bases and 2 bases, there was a span of 19 bases. The CDR3 contains 16 residues.

V is TRBV30 and J is TRBJ2-4; 7 bases are a match to TRBD2. V was clipped by 1 base and J by 9 bases; unmatched bases: 9. Germline assignment: CDR1 GTSNPN and CDR2 SVGIG (reference sequence). The CDR3 is 14 amino acids. The CDR3 sequence is CAWSEGLAASIQYF. The CDR3 DNA sequence: TGTGCCTGGAGTGAAGGTCTAGCGGCAAGCATTCAGTACTTC.

V usage is TRBV10-2 and J usage is TRBJ2-6; TRBD1 matches at 10 bases. Trimming at V came to 7 bases and at J to 1 base, leaving 13 bases not matched to a gene. Germline lookup yields CDR1 WSHSY and CDR2 SAAADI. CDR3 size: 19 residues. The CDR3 here is CASKLKPGQGTSGANVLTF. CDR3 in DNA: TGCGCCAGCAAACTCAAGCCGGGACAGGGGACGTCTGGGGCCAACGTCCTGACTTTC.

This rearrangement joins TRBV28 to TRBJ2-7; the D call may be TRBD1 or TRBD2 (5 bases each). There are 14 residues in the CDR3. Germline V gene data show CDR1 as MDHEN and CDR2 as SYDVKM. V lost 8 bases and J lost 5, with 19 bases in between. CDR3 sequence reads: CASLPPSGTNEQYF. CDR3 DNA sequence: TGTGCCAGCCTCCCACCCTCAGGGACCAACGAGCAGTACTTC.

The chain joins TRBV6-1 to TRBJ1-1; 7 bases are a match to TRBD1. This CDR3 has 13 amino acids. Unmatched junction bases numbered 3, after V lost 5 bases and J lost 3 bases. Germline V CDR1 and CDR2: MNHNS, SASEGT. CDR3 sequence: CASSTDRDTEAFF. CDR3 bases: TGTGCCAGCAGTACAGACAGGGACACTGAAGCTTTCTTT.